These 29 T cell receptor beta chains came from one sample sequenced in a study of cytomegalovirus exposure and HLA in healthy donors. This table comes from immunoSEQ multiplex PCR, and its TCRdb copy is limited to in-frame clones, with some not included. The sample includes 200,000 to 250,000 clones, over 65% seen only once; the top ten take roughly 6%. Sequenced sample: PBMCs. The source is a woman aged 18-29 years in good health and CMV-seronegative.

The chain has TRBV7-3 and TRBJ1-2; no reliable D call. The V gene lost 2 bases and the J gene lost 4 bases, with 14 bases spanning the gap. The CDR3 is made up of 15 amino acids. The V gene's germline CDR1 is SGHTA and CDR2 FQGTGA. The CDR3 nucleotides are TGTGCCAGCAGCTTAGTGCCCGGGGAGAGCTATGGCTACACCTTC. Protein sequence: CASSLVPGESYGYTF.

The V call is TRBV10-3, the J call TRBJ2-6; 7 bases match TRBD1. J gave up 2 bases and V 0 bases, and 1 base lay outside the gene matches. The CDR3 extends over 16 amino acids. Germline V lookup: CDR1 ENHRY, CDR2 SYGVKD. This CDR3 reads CAISESDRAGANVLTF. CDR3 in DNA: TGTGCCATCAGTGAGTCTGACAGGGCTGGGGCCAACGTCCTGACTTTC.

The V gene is TRBV6-5, the J gene TRBJ1-2; the D gene is possibly TRBD1 (5 bases). The germline CDR1 and CDR2 sequences are MNHEY and SVGAGI. The CDR3 is 15 residues long. The V end was cut by 6 bases, the J end by 2 bases, with 16 bases between. The DNA of the CDR3 is TGTGCCAGCAGAACGGACAAGGGTCGGAACTATGGCTACACCTTC. Residues: CASRTDKGRNYGYTF.

The rearrangement links TRBV6-6 to TRBJ1-2, with TRBD1 matching over 12 bases. The CDR3 is made up of 14 amino acids. Trimming cost V 4 bases and J 7 bases; bases outside gene matches: 4. CDR1 and CDR2 (germline): MNHNY, SVGAGI (reference sequence). In nucleotides, the CDR3 is TGTGCCAGCAGTTGGGGACAGGGGGCTGTTGGCTACACCTTC. Translation: CASSWGQGAVGYTF.

V usage is TRBV19 and J usage is TRBJ1-2, with TRBD1 identical over 10 bases. The germline CDR1 and CDR2 sequences are LNHDA and SQIVND (reference sequence). The CDR3 has 17 residues. The ends lost 5 bases at V and 1 base at J; junction bases unmatched: 10. DNA for the CDR3: TGTGCCAGTAGTGACGACAGGGGGCCCCCCTATAACTATGGCTACACCTTC. Encoded protein: CASSDDRGPPYNYGYTF.

V gene TRBV28 combines with J gene TRBJ2-5; the D gene is possibly TRBD2 (6 bases). CDR1 and CDR2 from the germline V gene are MDHEN and SYDVKM. Trimming took 6 bases from V and 1 from J, leaving 21 bases between them. The CDR3 runs to 17 residues. In DNA form, the CDR3 reads TGTGCCAGCAGACCTCCTCGGGGCGGAGGGCCCCAAGAGACCCAGTACTTC. This translates into CASRPPRGGGPQETQYF.

The genes are TRBV5-4 and TRBJ2-3, with 13 bases matching TRBD2. Germline CDR1 and CDR2: SGHNT and YYREEE (reference sequence). This CDR3 has 16 residues. The ends lost 4 bases at V and 2 bases at J; junction bases unmatched: 4. CDR3 loop: CASSPGLAGYTDTQYF. The CDR3 bases are TGTGCCAGCAGCCCGGGACTAGCGGGATACACAGATACGCAGTATTTT.

The chain couples TRBV18 to TRBJ1-4; 7 nucleotides match TRBD1. V dropped 2 bases and J dropped 1; count of bases not matched to a gene: 1. This CDR3 spans 15 amino acids. Looked up from germline, CDR1 is KGHSH and CDR2 is LQKENI. For the CDR3, the DNA is TGTGCCAGCTCACCAAACAGGGGAACTAATGAAAAACTGTTTTTT. It translates to CASSPNRGTNEKLFF. Together with reference TRBV18 and TRBJ1-4, the CDR3 gives the full variable domain: NAGVMQNPRHLVRRRGQEARLRCSPMKGHSHVYWYRQLPEEGLKFMVYLQKENIIDESGMPKERFSAEFPKEGPSILRIQQVVRGDSAAYFCASSPNRGTNEKLFFGSGTQLSVL.

This chain uses TRBV5-6 with TRBJ2-2, with D perhaps being TRBD1 or TRBD2 (6 bases each). The CDR3 consists of 16 residues. CDR1 is SGHDT and CDR2 is YYEEEE in the germline V gene. Trimming cost V 2 bases and J 1 base, with 12 bases left between them. The CDR3 spells CASSFGGLMNTGELFF. CDR3 DNA sequence: TGTGCCAGCAGCTTTGGGGGGCTAATGAACACCGGGGAGCTGTTTTTT.

The chain links TRBV4-2 to TRBJ2-3, with 8 bases fitting TRBD2. This CDR3 contains 15 residues. Germline V gene sequence: CDR1 LGHNA, CDR2 YNFKEQ. Germline trimming cut 0 bases from V and 3 bases from J; bases unmatched to any gene: 2. The CDR3 loop reads CASSQETSGTDTQYF. CDR3 nucleotide sequence: TGTGCCAGCAGCCAAGAAACTAGCGGTACAGATACGCAGTATTTT.

This clone appeared a single time. Additional DNA sequences in this sample encode the identical CDR3. This chain links TRBV5-1 with TRBJ1-1; 9 bases map to TRBD1. CDR3 size: 14 residues. Germline V gives CDR1 SGHRS, CDR2 YFSETQ. Trimming cost V 3 bases and J 4 bases; bases outside gene matches: 4. The CDR3 coding sequence is TGCGCCAGCAGCTGGGGACAGGGTGGCACTGAAGCTTTCTTT. It specifies CASSWGQGGTEAFF.

The J gene is TRBJ1-1, the V gene TRBV27; 10 bases line up with TRBD1. The CDR3 sequence is 14 residues long. V dropped 6 bases and J dropped 5; count of bases not matched to a gene: 6. Per germline, CDR1 MNHEY and CDR2 SMNVEV (reference sequence). CDR3 sequence: CASRRDRGYTEAFF. The CDR3 region has the DNA TGTGCCAGCAGGAGGGACAGGGGTTATACTGAAGCTTTCTTT.

The gene calls are TRBV4-2 and TRBJ2-5, with D unresolved. CDR3 size: 16 residues. V lost 4 bases, J lost 2 bases, and 17 bases lay in between. Germline loops: CDR1 LGHNA, CDR2 YNFKEQ. The CDR3 sequence is CASSLLGSRPQETQYF. In DNA, the CDR3 is TGTGCCAGCAGCCTCCTAGGCTCACGACCTCAAGAGACCCAGTACTTC.

This chain connects TRBV15 to TRBJ2-7, with D possibly being TRBD1 (5 bases). The CDR3 has 14 residues. V lost 0 bases and J lost 2, with 8 bases in between. Germline V lookup: CDR1 LNHNV, CDR2 YYDKDF (reference sequence). The CDR3 nucleotides are TGTGCCACCAGCAGAGATGACAGCACCTACGAGCAGTACTTC. This codes for CATSRDDSTYEQYF. The complete variable domain, with remaining parts taken from reference TRBV15 and TRBJ2-7, reads DAMVIQNPRYQVTQFGKPVTLSCSQTLNHNVMYWYQQKSSQAPKLLFHYYDKDFNNEADTPDNFQSRRPNTSFCFLDIRSPGLGDTAMYLCATSRDDSTYEQYFGPGTRLTVT.

The chain couples TRBV19 to TRBJ1-1; D remains ambiguous. The V end lost 3 bases, the J end lost 6 bases, and 23 bases lay between the germline ends. Germline V gives CDR1 LNHDA, CDR2 SQIVND (reference sequence). This CDR3 contains 17 residues. CDR3 nucleotides: TGTGCCAGTAGTATTCCCAGGATGTGGGCCCCGCGGGCTGAAGCTTTCTTT. It specifies CASSIPRMWAPRAEAFF.

This chain links TRBV28 with TRBJ2-7; 7 nucleotides match TRBD1. CDR3 length: 15 residues. The germline CDR1 and CDR2 sequences are MDHEN and SYDVKM. After removal of 5 bases from V and 3 bases from J, the junction contained 10 bases not matched to a gene. CDR3 nucleotides: TGTGCCAGCAGTGAAAAACAGGGGATCATCTACGAGCAGTACTTC. This encodes CASSEKQGIIYEQYF.

The rearrangement links TRBV18 to TRBJ2-7; 8 nucleotides line up with TRBD1. Looked up from germline, CDR1 is KGHSH and CDR2 is LQKENI. Trimming at V came to 5 bases and at J to 0 bases, leaving 3 bases not matched to a gene. CDR3 size: 14 residues. DNA for the CDR3: TGTGCCAGCTCATACGACAGGGGCTCCTACGAGCAGTACTTC. This translates into CASSYDRGSYEQYF.

The CDR3 reads CASLGRLAGAGELFF. The CDR3 DNA reads TGTGCCAGTTTGGGTAGACTAGCGGGAGCCGGGGAGCTGTTTTTT. The chain combines TRBV19 with TRBJ2-2; 12 nucleotides align to TRBD2. This CDR3 comprises 15 residues. The germline CDR1 and CDR2 sequences are LNHDA and SQIVND (reference sequence). Germline trimming cut 8 bases from V and 6 bases from J; bases unmatched to any gene: 7.

V is TRBV30 and J is TRBJ1-3; perhaps TRBD1 as D (5 bases). The CDR3 totals 14 residues. V was cut by 4 bases and J by 4 bases, with 14 bases left in between. Germline V gives CDR1 GTSNPN, CDR2 SVGIG (reference sequence). DNA of the CDR3: TGTGCCTGGACCCAGGGATTGGACGGAAACACCATATATTTT. Protein product: CAWTQGLDGNTIYF.

CDR3 bases: TGTGCCAGCAGTTTCGAGGTGGGGGTCAATCAGCCCCAGCATTTT. Translated, it gives CASSFEVGVNQPQHF. The chain links TRBV28 to TRBJ1-5; D possibly corresponds to TRBD1 (5 bases). From germline, CDR1 is MDHEN and CDR2 SYDVKM. The V end was cut by 3 bases, the J end by 3 bases, with 12 bases between. The CDR3 loop spans 15 amino acids.

The gene calls are TRBV25-1 and TRBJ1-5, with 7 bases that match TRBD1. The CDR3 has 15 amino acids. V was pared by 8 bases and J by 7 bases, with 14 bases of the junction left unmatched. Germline-derived CDR1 and CDR2 are MGHDK and SYGVNS. CDR3 DNA sequence: TGTGCCAGCCCATGGGGGGAGGGGGCTCAACAGCCCCAGCATTTT. Translation gives CASPWGEGAQQPQHF. Supplemented by reference TRBV25-1 and TRBJ1-5, the full variable domain reads EADIYQTPRYLVIGTGKKITLECSQTMGHDKMYWYQQDPGMELHLIHYSYGVNSTEKGDLSSESTVSRIRTEHFPLTLESARPSHTSQYLCASPWGEGAQQPQHFGDGTRLSIL.

The chain recombines TRBV19 with TRBJ1-1; tentative D call: TRBD1 (6 bases). V lost 7 bases and J 2 bases, leaving 14 bases between the germline ends. The CDR3 loop spans 14 amino acids. Germline V gene lookup returns CDR1 LNHDA and CDR2 SQIVND (reference sequence). In nucleotides, the CDR3 is TGTGCCAGTATTCCAGGACAGACTAACACTGAAGCTTTCTTT. It is translated as CASIPGQTNTEAFF.

J is TRBJ1-5 and V is TRBV30; 7 bases map to TRBD1. Germline CDR1 GTSNPN, CDR2 SVGIG (reference sequence). V lost 3 bases to trimming and J lost 2 bases; unmatched junction nucleotides: 1. The CDR3 has 13 amino acids. Here the CDR3 reads CAWSGQGNQPQHF. The CDR3 region has the DNA TGTGCCTGGAGCGGACAGGGCAATCAGCCCCAGCATTTT.

V usage is TRBV28 and J usage is TRBJ2-3; 7 bases match TRBD1. There are 15 residues in the CDR3. J gave up 2 bases and V 8 bases, and 10 bases lay outside the gene matches. The germline V gene has CDR1 MDHEN and CDR2 SYDVKM. The CDR3 nucleotides are TGTGCCAGCGGATTGGGGACAGACTACACAGATACGCAGTATTTT. Translating gives CASGLGTDYTDTQYF.

This chain links TRBV6-4 with TRBJ2-3; D is ambiguous. This CDR3 comprises 15 residues. Germline V gives CDR1 MRHNA, CDR2 SNTAGT. V was pared by 3 bases and J by 2 bases, with 12 bases between. CDR3 sequence reads: CASSESLDTTDTQYF. CDR3 coding DNA: TGTGCCAGCAGTGAATCCCTCGATACCACAGATACGCAGTATTTT.

This chain connects TRBV5-1 to TRBJ2-5; 11 bases align to TRBD2. This CDR3 has 15 residues. V dropped 9 bases and J dropped 7; count of bases not matched to a gene: 14. Germline CDR1 SGHRS, CDR2 YFSETQ. CDR3 in amino acids: CATKLTSGVGGTQYF. CDR3 nucleotide sequence: TGCGCCACCAAGTTGACTAGCGGGGTCGGGGGGACCCAGTACTTC. The full variable domain, with the rest looked up from reference TRBV5-1 and TRBJ2-5, is KAGVTQTPRYLIKTRGQQVTLSCSPISGHRSVSWYQQTPGQGLQFLFEYFSETQRNKGNFPGRFSGRQFSNSRSEMNVSTLELGDSALYLCATKLTSGVGGTQYFGPGTRLLVL.

The rearrangement joins TRBV29-1 to TRBJ2-3, with 11 bases fitting TRBD2. The CDR3 loop spans 14 amino acids. Germline assignment: CDR1 SQVTM and CDR2 ANQGSEA. The V and J ends lost 5 bases and 3 bases, in that order; junction bases with no gene match: 4. CDR3 amino acids: CSVRGTSGTDTQYF. The CDR3 DNA follows: TGCAGCGTTAGGGGGACTAGCGGAACAGATACGCAGTATTTT.

This chain joins TRBV2 and TRBJ2-3; TRBD2 agrees at 11 bases. The CDR3 has 15 amino acids. Trimming took 5 bases from V and 1 from J; bases not matched to a gene: 2. Looked up from germline, CDR1 is SNHLY and CDR2 is FYNNEI. CDR3 loop: CASSLLAGGTDTQYF. In DNA, the CDR3 is TGTGCCAGCAGTCTACTAGCGGGGGGCACAGATACGCAGTATTTT.

The chain recombines TRBV7-2 with TRBJ2-7; TRBD2 matches at 7 bases. CDR1 and CDR2 (germline): SGHTA, FQGNSA. J was trimmed by 7 bases and V by 4 bases; bases with no gene match: 4. This CDR3 has 12 residues. This chain's CDR3 is CASSWIGGEQYF. The DNA of the CDR3 is TGTGCCAGCAGCTGGATCGGGGGGGAGCAGTACTTC.